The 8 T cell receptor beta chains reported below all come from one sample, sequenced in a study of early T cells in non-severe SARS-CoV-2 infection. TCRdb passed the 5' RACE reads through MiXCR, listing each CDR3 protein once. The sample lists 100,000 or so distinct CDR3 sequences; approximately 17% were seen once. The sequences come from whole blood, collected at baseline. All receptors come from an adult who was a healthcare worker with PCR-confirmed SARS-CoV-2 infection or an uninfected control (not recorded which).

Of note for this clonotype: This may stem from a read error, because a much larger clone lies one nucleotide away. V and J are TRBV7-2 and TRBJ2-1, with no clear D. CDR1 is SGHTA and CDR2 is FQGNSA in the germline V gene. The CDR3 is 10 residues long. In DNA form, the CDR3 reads TGTGTCAGCAGTTATAATGAGCAGTTCTTC. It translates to CVSSYNEQFF.

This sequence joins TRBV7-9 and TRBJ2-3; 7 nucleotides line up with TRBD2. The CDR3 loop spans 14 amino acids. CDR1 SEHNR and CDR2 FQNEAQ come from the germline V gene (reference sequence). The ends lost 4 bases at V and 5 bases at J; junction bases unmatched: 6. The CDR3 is CASSSGGGGDTQYF. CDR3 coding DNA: TGTGCCAGCAGCTCCGGCGGGGGTGGAGATACGCAGTATTTT.

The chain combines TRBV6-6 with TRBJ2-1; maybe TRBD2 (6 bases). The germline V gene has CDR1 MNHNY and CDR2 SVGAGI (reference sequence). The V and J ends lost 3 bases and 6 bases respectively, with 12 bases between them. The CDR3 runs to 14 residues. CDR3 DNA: TGTGCCAGCAGTTATCCCCCGGGAGCCAATGAGCAGTTCTTC. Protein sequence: CASSYPPGANEQFF.

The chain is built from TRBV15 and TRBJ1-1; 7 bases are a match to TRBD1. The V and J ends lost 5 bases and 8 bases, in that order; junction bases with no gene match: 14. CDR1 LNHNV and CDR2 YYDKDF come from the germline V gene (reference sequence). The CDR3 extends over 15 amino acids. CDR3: CATSRGAPGTDEAFF. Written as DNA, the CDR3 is TGTGCCACCAGCCGGGGGGCTCCCGGGACAGACGAAGCTTTCTTT.

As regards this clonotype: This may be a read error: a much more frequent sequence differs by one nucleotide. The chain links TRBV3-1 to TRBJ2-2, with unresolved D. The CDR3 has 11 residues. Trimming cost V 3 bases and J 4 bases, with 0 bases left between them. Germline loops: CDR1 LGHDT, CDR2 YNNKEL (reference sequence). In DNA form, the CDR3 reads TGTGCCAGCAGCCACACCGGGGAGCTGTTTTTT. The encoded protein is CASSHTGELFF. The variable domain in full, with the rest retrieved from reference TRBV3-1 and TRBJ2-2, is DTAVSQTPKYLVTQMGNDKSIKCEQNLGHDTMYWYKQDSKKFLKIMFSYNNKELIINETVPNRFSPKSPDKAHLNLHINSLELGDSAVYFCASSHTGELFFGEGSRLTVL.

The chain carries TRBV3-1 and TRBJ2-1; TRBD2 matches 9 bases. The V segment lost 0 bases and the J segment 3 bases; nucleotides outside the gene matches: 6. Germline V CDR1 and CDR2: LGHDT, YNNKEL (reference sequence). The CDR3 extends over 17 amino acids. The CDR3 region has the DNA TGTGCCAGCAGCCAAGATGGGGCGGGAGGGAACTACAATGAGCAGTTCTTC. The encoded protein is CASSQDGAGGNYNEQFF.

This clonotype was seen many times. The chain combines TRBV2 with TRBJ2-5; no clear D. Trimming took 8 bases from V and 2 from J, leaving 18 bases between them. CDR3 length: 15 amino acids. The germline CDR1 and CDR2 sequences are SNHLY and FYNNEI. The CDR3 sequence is CASLQNGVPQETQYF. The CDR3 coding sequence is TGTGCCAGCCTTCAAAATGGGGTCCCTCAAGAGACCCAGTACTTC.

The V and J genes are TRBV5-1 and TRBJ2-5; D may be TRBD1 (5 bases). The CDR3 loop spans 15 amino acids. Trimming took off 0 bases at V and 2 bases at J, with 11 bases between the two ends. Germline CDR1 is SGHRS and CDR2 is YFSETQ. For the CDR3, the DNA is TGCGCCAGCAGCTTGGCCGTGGCAGGGCAAGAGACCCAGTACTTC. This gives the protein CASSLAVAGQETQYF.